This T cell receptor (beta chain) stems from a study of identical twins. MiXCR, applied by TCRdb to the 5' RACE reads, yields one record per CDR3 protein. This sample yields more than 600,000 distinct CDR3 sequences, of which 18% are seen a single time; around 14% belongs to the top ten. CDR3 length equals 16 residues. Germline V gene sequence: CDR1 SGHAT, CDR2 FQNNGV. V trimming: 3 bases; J trimming: 4 bases; junction bases outside the gene matches: 11. These same data were also listed under a study on T cells expressing NK-cell markers.

The genes are TRBV11-2 and TRBJ2-7, with 8 bases fitting TRBD1. The receptor comes from a woman aged 18-35 years in good health. The specimen sequenced was PBMCs. CDR3 region: CASSFTRQGTWYEQYF. The CDR3 nucleotides are TGTGCCAGCAGCTTCACAAGACAGGGGACTTGGTACGAGCAGTACTTC.